Listed below are T cell receptor beta chains from one sample, sequenced in a study of T cells in Graves' hyperthyroidism and ophthalmopathy. A single record per CDR3 protein comes from TCRdb applying MiXCR to the multiplex PCR reads. The repertoire includes 600,000 to 800,000 distinct CDR3 sequences, 35% of them detected once, and 30% to 40% sits in the top ten. Sequences were obtained from blood. The receptors derive from a middle-aged woman with Graves' hyperthyroidism. CDR3s include the opening cysteine and the closing phenylalanine or tryptophan. D genes are given only for firm matches. Size values are once, few and many counts, or a class for expanded clones, and some rows have none.

TRBJ2-2,NA,TRBV6-6,NA,CASSGGNTGELFF,TGTGCCAGCAGTGGAGGTAACACCGGGGAGCTGTTTTTT
TRBJ1-1,many,TRBV19,NA,CASSIRGHGDEAFF,TGTGCCAGTAGTATCCGCGGACACGGGGACGAGGCTTTCTTT
TRBJ2-7,NA,TRBV2,NA,CASSYHPRQGRHEQYF,TGTGCCAGCAGTTATCACCCCCGCCAGGGGCGACACGAGCAGTACTTC
TRBJ1-1,many,TRBV7-2,TRBD1,CASSYKTGGILEAFF,TGTGCCAGCAGCTACAAAACAGGGGGCATATTGGAAGCTTTCTTT
TRBJ1-5,NA,TRBV10-3,TRBD1,CAIQPGQGGQPQHF,TGTGCCATTCAACCGGGACAGGGAGGTCAGCCCCAGCATTTT
TRBJ1-3,NA,TRBV7-6,NA,CASSLVPRSGNTIYF,TGTGCCAGCAGCTTAGTCCCCCGCTCTGGAAACACCATATATTTT
TRBJ2-7,NA,TRBV7-2,NA,CASSPWRGVSPSYEQYF,TGTGCCAGCAGCCCATGGAGGGGGGTCAGTCCTTCGTACGAGCAGTACTTC
TRBJ2-5,few,TRBV29-1,TRBD2,CSVELAGGLMAETQYF,TGCAGCGTTGAACTAGCGGGAGGCCTAATGGCGGAGACCCAGTACTTC
TRBJ2-5,NA,TRBV20-1,NA,CSAMGVVWTQYF,TGCAGTGCTATGGGGGTCGTGTGGACCCAGTACTTC
TRBJ1-1,many,TRBV7-9,NA,CASSPGGLNTEAFF,TGTGCCAGCAGTCCCGGCGGCCTGAACACTGAAGCTTTCTTT
TRBJ1-3,many,TRBV15,TRBD1,CATSRGYGQGAGNTIYF,TGTGCCACCAGCAGAGGGTACGGACAGGGGGCTGGAAACACCATATATTTT
TRBJ1-1,NA,TRBV6-6,NA,CASNQGRLNTEAFF,TGTGCCAGCAATCAGGGACGGTTGAACACTGAAGCTTTCTTT
TRBJ1-1,many,TRBV15,NA,CATSRDLNTEAFF,TGTGCCACCAGCAGGGACCTGAACACTGAAGCTTTCTTT
TRBJ1-4,many,TRBV7-2,TRBD1,CASSLGDSLWEKLFF,TGTGCCAGCAGCTTAGGGGACAGTCTTTGGGAAAAACTGTTTTTT
TRBJ2-2,NA,TRBV20-1,NA,CSARVGGVGFTGELFF,TGCAGTGCTAGAGTTGGGGGCGTCGGCTTTACCGGGGAGCTGTTTTTT
TRBJ1-2,NA,TRBV4-1,TRBD1,CASSGGQGWNYGYTF,TGTGCCAGCAGCGGGGGACAGGGATGGAACTATGGCTACACCTTC
TRBJ1-2,NA,TRBV29-1,NA,CSADGGDGYTF,TGCAGCGCAGATGGGGGGGATGGCTACACCTTC
TRBJ1-1,few,TRBV12-3/TRBV12-4,TRBD1,CASSGQGENTEAFF,TGTGCCAGCAGTGGACAGGGAGAGAACACTGAAGCTTTCTTT
TRBJ1-4,few,TRBV7-6,TRBD1,CASSLAGTEGEKLFF,TGTGCCAGCAGCTTAGCCGGGACAGAAGGAGAAAAACTGTTTTTT
TRBJ1-5,many,TRBV12-3/TRBV12-4,NA,CASRRGEGNNQPQHF,TGTGCCAGCAGGCGGGGCGAGGGCAACAATCAGCCCCAGCATTTT
TRBJ1-1,many,TRBV29-1,NA,CSVPSTRGNEAFF,TGCAGCGTTCCCTCCACACGAGGTAATGAAGCTTTCTTT
TRBJ2-1,NA,TRBV24-1,TRBD1,CATSDSGQGSGNEQFF,TGTGCCACCAGTGATTCCGGACAGGGATCGGGAAATGAGCAGTTCTTC
TRBJ1-2,NA,TRBV29-1,NA,CSVVGTRGYGGYTF,TGCAGCGTTGTTGGGACGAGGGGCTACGGTGGCTACACCTTC
TRBJ2-5,few,TRBV5-1,NA,CASSFDGKTQYF,TGCGCCAGCAGCTTTGATGGGAAGACCCAGTACTTC
TRBJ2-7,many,TRBV6-4,TRBD2,CASSDPILACDEQYF,TGTGCCAGCAGTGACCCAATACTAGCGTGCGACGAGCAGTACTTC
TRBJ2-2,many,TRBV10-3,TRBD2,CAIRGGLANTGELFF,TGTGCCATCCGGGGGGGACTAGCGAACACCGGGGAGCTGTTTTTT
TRBJ1-6,many,TRBV10-1,NA,CASSPGINSPLHF,TGCGCCAGCAGTCCGGGCATTAATTCACCCCTCCACTTT
TRBJ1-1,few,TRBV6-5,NA,CASSYSNGMDTEAFF,TGTGCCAGCAGTTACTCGAATGGGATGGACACTGAAGCTTTCTTT
TRBJ1-1,NA,TRBV10-3,NA,CASSQNSRNTEAFF,TGTGCCAGCTCACAGAACAGCCGGAACACTGAAGCTTTCTTT
TRBJ2-5,NA,TRBV12-3/TRBV12-4,NA,CASSSGLKWETQYF,TGTGCCAGCAGCAGCGGACTGAAATGGGAGACCCAGTACTTC
TRBJ1-5,many,TRBV4-2,NA,CASSLRTSRQPQHF,TGTGCCAGCAGCCTCAGGACCAGCCGTCAGCCCCAGCATTTT
TRBJ2-1,once,TRBV7-2,TRBD2,CASSQGSGTSGFNEQFF,TGCGCCAGCAGCCAAGGATCGGGGACTAGCGGCTTCAATGAGCAGTTCTTC
TRBJ1-1,once,TRBV29-1,NA,CSVDSPGVNTEAFF,TGCAGCGTTGATAGCCCGGGGGTGAACACTGAAGCTTTCTTT
TRBJ2-1,NA,TRBV7-2,TRBD2,CASSPSGSGSGYEQFF,TGTGCCAGCAGCCCTAGCGGGAGCGGGAGCGGATACGAGCAGTTCTTC
TRBJ1-5,many,TRBV5-8,NA,CASSLAKWPRPQHF,TGTGCCAGCAGCTTGGCCAAGTGGCCTCGGCCCCAGCATTTT
TRBJ1-2,many,TRBV7-2,TRBD1,CASSPRTGHASYGYTF,TGTGCCAGCAGCCCCCGGACAGGGCACGCCTCTTATGGCTACACCTTC
TRBJ1-1,many,TRBV7-3,TRBD1,CASSRPGTGEAFF,TGTGCCAGCAGCCGGCCGGGGACAGGAGAAGCTTTCTTT
TRBJ2-7,many,TRBV10-3,NA,CATVAVSSYEQYF,TGTGCCACGGTGGCGGTTAGCTCCTACGAGCAGTACTTC
TRBJ2-1,NA,TRBV5-1,TRBD2,CASSSGLAGGPFNEQSF,TGCGCCAGCAGCTCCGGACTAGCGGGAGGGCCGTTCAATGAGCAGTCCTTC
TRBJ2-6,few,TRBV29-1,NA,CSVGATTPGANVLTF,TGCAGCGTTGGTGCGACAACCCCAGGGGCCAACGTCCTGACTTTC
TRBJ1-1,NA,TRBV7-9,NA,CASSLDRGGGNTEAFF,TGTGCCAGCAGCTTAGATCGGGGCGGAGGAAACACTGAAGCTTTCTTT
TRBJ1-5,few,TRBV19,NA,CASTPAAVGNQPQHF,TGTGCCAGTACCCCGGCGGCAGTCGGCAATCAGCCCCAGCATTTT
TRBJ2-7,NA,TRBV4-1,TRBD2,CASSQGGRAHEQYF,TGCGCCAGCAGCCAAGGCGGGAGGGCCCACGAGCAGTACTTC
TRBJ1-4,many,TRBV19,NA,CASSIGRAHEKLFF,TGTGCCAGTAGTATCGGCAGGGCTCATGAAAAACTGTTTTTT
TRBJ1-2,many,TRBV12-3/TRBV12-4,NA,CASTGTELGGYTF,TGTGCCAGCACCGGGACGGAGTTGGGAGGCTACACCTTC
TRBJ1-5,few,TRBV4-3,TRBD1,CASSQDGTGARQPQHF,TGCGCCAGCAGCCAAGATGGGACAGGGGCCAGGCAGCCCCAGCATTTT
TRBJ1-5,once,TRBV19,TRBD1,CASKDRAQPQHF,TGTGCCAGTAAGGACAGGGCCCAGCCCCAGCATTTT
TRBJ1-4,NA,TRBV19,TRBD1,CASKTTPPGQGARSLFF,TGTGCCAGTAAGACCACCCCCCCGGGACAGGGGGCCCGTAGTCTGTTTTTT
TRBJ2-5,few,TRBV19,TRBD1,CASSIRTGAQETQYF,TGTGCCAGTAGTATCCGGACAGGGGCTCAAGAGACCCAGTACTTC
TRBJ1-2,few,TRBV5-1,NA,CASSLSQDGYTF,TGCGCCAGCAGCTTGAGTCAAGATGGCTACACCTTC
TRBJ1-2,few,TRBV14,NA,CASSLGTTVYGYTF,TGTGCCAGCAGCCTAGGGACGACCGTCTATGGCTACACCTTC
TRBJ2-5,NA,TRBV29-1,NA,CSVAGMETQYF,TGCAGCGTTGCGGGCATGGAGACCCAGTACTTC
TRBJ1-3,NA,TRBV4-1,NA,CASSRWTDRSSSSGNTIYF,TGCGCCAGCAGCCGGTGGACAGACCGCTCCTCAAGCTCTGGAAACACCATATATTTT
TRBJ2-5,many,TRBV20-1,NA,CSAPPRGETQYF,TGCAGTGCACCCCCGCGGGGTGAGACCCAGTACTTC
TRBJ1-4,many,TRBV24-1,NA,CATSDSNEKLFF,TGTGCCACCAGTGATTCTAATGAAAAACTGTTTTTT
TRBJ1-3,few,TRBV12-3/TRBV12-4,NA,CASSDGRGSGNTIYF,TGTGCCAGCAGTGACGGCCGGGGTTCTGGAAACACCATATATTTT